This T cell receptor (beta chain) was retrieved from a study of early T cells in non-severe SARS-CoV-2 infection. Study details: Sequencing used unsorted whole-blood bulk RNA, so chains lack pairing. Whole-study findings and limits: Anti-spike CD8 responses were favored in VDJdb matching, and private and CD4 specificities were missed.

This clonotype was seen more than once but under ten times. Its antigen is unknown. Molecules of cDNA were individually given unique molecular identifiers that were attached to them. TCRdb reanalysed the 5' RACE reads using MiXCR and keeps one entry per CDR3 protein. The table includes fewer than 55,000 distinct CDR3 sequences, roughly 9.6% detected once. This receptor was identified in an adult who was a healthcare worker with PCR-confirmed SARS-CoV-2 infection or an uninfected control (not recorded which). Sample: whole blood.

The CDR3 reads CASSLTPQVAEAFF. CDR3 coding DNA: TGTGCCAGCAGCTTAACGCCCCAGGTCGCTGAAGCTTTCTTT. V usage is TRBV7-3 and J usage is TRBJ1-1; no definite D call. V shed 0 bases and J shed 6 bases, with 11 bases lying between them. CDR3 size: 14 residues. Germline CDR1 SGHTA, CDR2 FQGTGA.